The 28 T cell receptor beta chains listed next were all sequenced from one sample in a study of radiation and T cells in renal cell carcinoma. Sequenced by immunoSEQ multiplex PCR; TCRdb stores in-frame clones only, minus some. The table shows around 78,000 clones, with about 88% occurring only once. Specified time point: blood 4 weeks post-SBRT, at nephrectomy. Sample treatment: 15 Gy SBRT to primary tumor, nephrectomy 4 weeks later. The source was blood, collected from a patient whose treatment included radiotherapy and nephrectomy. These receptors all stem from a woman between 70 and 85 years old with renal cell carcinoma.

V usage is TRBV28 and J usage is TRBJ1-3; D remains unclear. Trimming cost V 3 bases and J 2 bases, with 2 bases left between them. The CDR3 loop spans 12 amino acids. Germline CDR1 reads MDHEN; CDR2 reads SYDVKM. The CDR3 DNA reads TGTGCCAGCAGTTTCGCTGGAAACACCATATATTTT. Its translation is CASSFAGNTIYF.

The genes are TRBV4-2 and TRBJ1-2, with 10 bases lining up with TRBD1. The CDR3 is 16 residues long. Trimming removed 0 bases from V and 4 bases from J; junction bases left unmatched: 5. Per the germline V gene, CDR1 is LGHNA and CDR2 is YNFKEQ. The CDR3 sequence is CASSQDGTGATYGYTF. The CDR3, as DNA: TGTGCCAGCAGCCAAGATGGGACAGGGGCAACCTATGGCTACACCTTC.

V gene TRBV2 combines with J gene TRBJ2-1, with 9 bases aligning to TRBD2. Germline V gene data show CDR1 as SNHLY and CDR2 as FYNNEI. This CDR3 comprises 14 residues. The junction had 8 bases not matched to a gene; V was cut back by 4 bases and J by 10 bases. CDR3 DNA sequence: TGTGCCAGCAGTGGGGCGGGGGGGCTTCTCGAGCAGTTCTTC. Translated, it gives CASSGAGGLLEQFF. Filled out from reference TRBV2 and TRBJ2-1, the complete variable domain reads EPEVTQTPSHQVTQMGQEVILRCVPISNHLYFYWYRQILGQKVEFLVSFYNNEISEKSEIFDDQFSVERPDGSNFTLKIRSTKLEDSAMYFCASSGAGGLLEQFFGPGTRLTVL.

This chain uses TRBV7-8 with TRBJ1-2; the D gene is possibly TRBD1 (6 bases). V was clipped by 1 base and J by 6 bases, with 9 bases between them. CDR3 length: 13 amino acids. The germline gives CDR1 SGHVS, CDR2 FQNEAQ. CDR3 sequence (DNA): TGTGCCAGCAGCTTAGGGGGGGCGAATGGCTACACCTTC. Its translation: CASSLGGANGYTF.

CDR3 protein: CASSYSKERETQYF. The DNA for the CDR3 is TGTGCCAGCAGTTACTCGAAGGAAAGGGAGACCCAGTACTTC. The genes are TRBV6-5 and TRBJ2-5; D is ambiguous. CDR1 is MNHEY and CDR2 is SVGAGI in the germline V gene. Trimming removed 0 bases from V and 5 bases from J, with 10 bases in between. This CDR3 has 14 amino acids.

The chain links TRBV9 to TRBJ1-6, with 10 bases matching TRBD1. CDR1 is SGDLS, CDR2 YYNGEE, per germline. This CDR3 is 15 amino acids long. The V segment lost 2 bases and the J segment 8 bases; nucleotides outside the gene matches: 4. CDR3 sequence: CASSVEGTGDSPLHF. The DNA of the CDR3 is TGTGCCAGCAGCGTGGAAGGGACAGGGGATTCACCCCTCCACTTT.

CDR3 DNA: TGTGCCAGCAGCCAAGAGCCAGGGAATCAGCCCCAGCATTTT. This translates into CASSQEPGNQPQHF. The genes are TRBV4-2 and TRBJ1-5, with D perhaps matching TRBD1 (5 bases). CDR3 size: 14 residues. The V end was cut by 0 bases, the J end by 4 bases, with 7 bases between. CDR1 LGHNA and CDR2 YNFKEQ come from the germline V gene.

In this sample, this clone turned up a few times. This chain uses TRBV28 with TRBJ2-7, with D perhaps matching TRBD1 or TRBD2 (7 bases each). V lost 6 bases and J lost 7, with 16 bases in between. CDR3 length: 13 amino acids. Germline assignment: CDR1 MDHEN and CDR2 SYDVKM. CDR3 DNA sequence: TGTGCCAGCAGGGTGACAGGGAGGGGGGAGCAGTACTTC. Amino acid sequence: CASRVTGRGEQYF.

This rearrangement joins TRBV10-3 to TRBJ1-2, with D maybe TRBD1 (6 bases). Between the trimmed V and J ends, which lost 7 bases and 2 bases, there was a span of 11 bases. Germline V gives CDR1 ENHRY, CDR2 SYGVKD. The CDR3 loop spans 13 amino acids. CDR3 residues: CAITPTGNYGYTF. The CDR3 coding sequence is TGTGCCATCACTCCTACAGGGAACTATGGCTACACCTTC.

The chain combines TRBV19 with TRBJ1-1; no firm D call. Between the trimmed V and J ends, which lost 11 bases and 5 bases, there was a span of 12 bases. This CDR3 has 11 residues. Germline V CDR1 and CDR2: LNHDA, SQIVND (reference sequence). CDR3 residues: CALRGRTEAFF. CDR3 bases: TGTGCCCTACGAGGACGGACTGAAGCTTTCTTT.

The chain has TRBV4-2 and TRBJ2-2, with 7 positions matching TRBD2. Germline CDR1 and CDR2: LGHNA and YNFKEQ. The junction had 12 bases not matched to a gene; V was cut back by 7 bases and J by 1 base. This CDR3 region has 17 residues. This CDR3 reads CASNPLDGGGNTGELFF. The CDR3 DNA is TGTGCCAGCAACCCCTTGGATGGCGGGGGGAACACCGGGGAGCTGTTTTTT.

The gene calls are TRBV2 and TRBJ2-5, with D perhaps being TRBD1 or TRBD2 (5 bases each). The DNA end is more similar to TRBJ2-7, so the J call may be wrong. The CDR3 has 14 residues. Germline assignment: CDR1 SNHLY and CDR2 FYNNEI. The CDR3 region is CASRWTPGKYEQYF. CDR3 bases: TGTGCCAGCCGCTGGACACCGGGGAAATACGAGCAGTACTTC.

This chain uses TRBV27 with TRBJ2-5; D call uncertain. Trimming stripped 5 bases from V and 7 bases from J, with 11 bases between. Germline lookup yields CDR1 MNHEY and CDR2 SMNVEV (reference sequence). The CDR3 spans 12 residues. Here the CDR3 reads CASSPRRGTQYF. The CDR3 DNA sequence: TGTGCCAGCAGTCCCCGACGAGGGACCCAGTACTTC.

The V call is TRBV30, the J call TRBJ2-1; the match to TRBD1 covers 7 bases. Unmatched junction bases numbered 11, after V lost 4 bases and J lost 5 bases. The CDR3 spans 15 residues. Germline CDR1 and CDR2: GTSNPN and SVGIG (reference sequence). CDR3 in DNA: TGTGCCTGGACACAAACGGGACAGACAAACAATGAGCAGTTCTTC. Protein: CAWTQTGQTNNEQFF.

This sequence joins TRBV5-1 and TRBJ1-1; 7 bases map to TRBD1. The CDR3 extends over 13 amino acids. J was trimmed by 11 bases and V by 3 bases; bases with no gene match: 10. CDR1 and CDR2 (germline): SGHRS, YFSETQ. The CDR3, as DNA: TGCGCCAGCAGCTCCGATACAGGGGTCGGCGCTTTCTTT. Translation: CASSSDTGVGAFF.

For the CDR3, the DNA is TGTGCCGTATCGACAGCCCGGGCCCTCCACTTT. Its protein product is CAVSTARALHF. V gene TRBV7-8 combines with J gene TRBJ1-6, with D possibly TRBD1 on 5 matching bases. The germline CDR1 and CDR2 sequences are SGHVS and FQNEAQ. The CDR3 loop spans 11 amino acids. Deletions cut 11 bases from V and 14 bases from J, with 16 bases between.

The chain employs TRBV28 and TRBJ1-1; 11 bases are shared with TRBD1. Germline-derived CDR1 and CDR2 are MDHEN and SYDVKM. This CDR3 is built from 17 residues. Trimming took 6 bases from V and 2 from J; bases not matched to a gene: 11. This chain's CDR3 is CASRGQGAAIKNTEAFF. CDR3 DNA sequence: TGTGCCAGCAGAGGACAGGGGGCGGCCATAAAAAACACTGAAGCTTTCTTT.

This clone was counted once. V usage is TRBV6-1 and J usage is TRBJ2-7; D possibly corresponds to TRBD1 (6 bases). This CDR3 is 15 amino acids long. CDR1 is MNHNS and CDR2 is SASEGT in the germline V gene. Trimming shortened V by 6 bases and J by 1 base, and 16 bases separated the two germline ends. The CDR3 DNA is TGTGCCAGCAGACTTGAGAGGGGGTCATCCTACGAGCAGTACTTC. This encodes CASRLERGSSYEQYF.

This clone was detected a few times. V usage is TRBV10-3 and J usage is TRBJ1-4; tentatively, D is TRBD1 (6 bases). The CDR3 consists of 13 residues. Trimming took 8 bases from V and 7 from J, leaving 14 bases between them. Germline CDR1 reads ENHRY; CDR2 reads SYGVKD. The CDR3 DNA sequence: TGTGCCATCCAACGACAGACAGGTGAAAAACTGTTTTTT. Translating gives CAIQRQTGEKLFF.

This clone has only a few counts. The V and J genes are TRBV29-1 and TRBJ1-1, with TRBD1 matching 7 bases. The CDR3 spans 14 residues. V gave up 5 bases and J gave up 3 bases; unmatched junction bases: 9. The V gene's germline CDR1 is SQVTM and CDR2 ANQGSEA. The CDR3 reads CSVSVVRGYTEAFF. In nucleotides, the CDR3 is TGCAGCGTTTCAGTTGTCAGGGGGTACACTGAAGCTTTCTTT.

The chain employs TRBV6-6 and TRBJ1-6; 7 bases map to TRBD1. Germline CDR1 and CDR2: MNHNY and SVGAGI (reference sequence). This CDR3 is built from 14 residues. After removal of 7 bases from V and 3 bases from J, the junction contained 3 bases not matched to a gene. CDR3 amino acids: CASTGTVYNSPLHF. CDR3 DNA: TGTGCCAGCACTGGGACAGTCTATAATTCACCCCTCCACTTT.

The chain carries TRBV11-3 and TRBJ1-4; a possible D gene is TRBD1 (6 bases). Trimming removed 4 bases at V and 5 bases at J, with 14 bases between. The germline V gene encodes CDR1 SGHNT and CDR2 YENEEA. This CDR3 spans 15 amino acids. The CDR3 DNA is TGTGCCAGCAGCTCTCCCGGGACAAGAAATGAAAAACTGTTTTTT. Translated, it gives CASSSPGTRNEKLFF.

The chain joins TRBV15 to TRBJ2-3, with a tentative D call TRBD2 (7 bases). Trimming stripped 3 bases from V and 4 bases from J, with 17 bases between. Germline V lookup: CDR1 LNHNV, CDR2 YYDKDF (reference sequence). The CDR3 totals 16 residues. The CDR3 sequence is CATSSPVRGGADTQYF. The CDR3 region has the DNA TGTGCCACCAGCAGCCCTGTTAGGGGGGGGGCAGATACGCAGTATTTT.

The V and J genes are TRBV9 and TRBJ2-2; no clear D gene. CDR1 is SGDLS and CDR2 is YYNGEE in the germline V gene. V was clipped by 5 bases and J by 2 bases, with 7 bases between them. The CDR3 spans 13 residues. CDR3 DNA: TGTGCCAGCAGGACGGGCAACACCGGGGAGCTGTTTTTT. Its protein is CASRTGNTGELFF.

The chain couples TRBV5-4 to TRBJ1-2, with no clear D. Germline V CDR1 and CDR2: SGHNT, YYREEE (reference sequence). The germline V and J ends were trimmed by 0 bases and 8 bases, with 8 bases remaining between them. The CDR3 has 12 amino acids. The chain's CDR3 is CASSLDWAGYTF. The CDR3 DNA follows: TGTGCCAGCAGCTTGGATTGGGCGGGCTACACCTTC.

CDR3 DNA: TGCGCCAGCAGCTTGGGCGGAGTGGGGAGGACTAACTATGGCTACACCTTC. This codes for CASSLGGVGRTNYGYTF. The V gene is TRBV5-1, the J gene TRBJ1-2; no firm D call. The CDR3 extends over 17 amino acids. V lost 0 bases, J lost 0 bases, and 15 bases lay in between. From germline, CDR1 is SGHRS and CDR2 YFSETQ. The full variable domain, with the rest looked up from reference TRBV5-1 and TRBJ1-2, is KAGVTQTPRYLIKTRGQQVTLSCSPISGHRSVSWYQQTPGQGLQFLFEYFSETQRNKGNFPGRFSGRQFSNSRSEMNVSTLELGDSALYLCASSLGGVGRTNYGYTFGSGTRLTVV.

This clone was seen only once. The identical CDR3 is also encoded by other nucleotide sequences in the sample. This chain links TRBV6-4 with TRBJ1-5; no clear D. The germline CDR1 and CDR2 sequences are MRHNA and SNTAGT. Trimming stripped 6 bases from V and 3 bases from J, with 9 bases between. The CDR3 loop spans 13 amino acids. The CDR3 is CASSEGLNQPQHF. In DNA, the CDR3 is TGTGCCAGCAGCGAAGGCCTCAATCAGCCCCAGCATTTT.

The rearrangement joins TRBV7-2 to TRBJ2-1, with 9 nucleotides matching TRBD2. J lost 2 bases, V lost 0 bases, and 2 bases had no gene match. Germline V lookup: CDR1 SGHTA, CDR2 FQGNSA. This CDR3 has 16 amino acids. The CDR3 loop reads CASSLAGGGAYNEQFF. CDR3 coding DNA: TGTGCCAGCAGCTTAGCGGGCGGGGGGGCCTACAATGAGCAGTTCTTC.